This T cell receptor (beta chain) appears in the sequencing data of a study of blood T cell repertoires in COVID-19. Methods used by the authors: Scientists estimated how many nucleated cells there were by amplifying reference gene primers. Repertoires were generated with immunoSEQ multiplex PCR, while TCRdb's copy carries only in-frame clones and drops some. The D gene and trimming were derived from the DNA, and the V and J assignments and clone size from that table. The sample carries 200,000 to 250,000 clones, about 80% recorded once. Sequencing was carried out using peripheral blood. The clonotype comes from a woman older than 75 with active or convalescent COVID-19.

The CDR3 nucleotides are TGTGCCAGCAGTCAGACAGGGGCTACCTATGGCTACACCTTC. Protein: CASSQTGATYGYTF. V usage is TRBV6-6 and J usage is TRBJ1-2; 8 nucleotides agree with TRBD1. Germline V gives CDR1 MNHNY, CDR2 SVGAGI (reference sequence). Trimming removed 5 bases from V and 4 bases from J; junction bases left unmatched: 6. The CDR3 contains 14 residues.